This note documents a single T cell receptor beta chain sequence. The specificity of this receptor is unknown. Within one base of it there is no much larger clone, and no base qualities were kept. In the germline V gene (reference sequence), CDR1 corresponds to SGHKS and CDR2 to YYEKEE. The cysteine opens and the phenylalanine closes a CDR3 of 13 amino acids. CDR3 DNA only is kept here, 39 bases in frame from base 1. The data were obtained in a study of blood T cells in healthy people across ages (dated by TCRdb to 2013 to 2016). Notes on the research overall: In model experiments, roughly one uniquely barcoded TCR beta cDNA molecule per two T cells was captured by template switching. The donors were divided into four age groups: young (average about 15 years), middle-aged (about 40), aged (roughly 60) and long-lived (about 79). For two donors (one aged 18 to 30 and one aged 80 or older), the study analyzed two additional independent replicas of 1 million unique cDNA reads from the same blood draw. The study measured age-related changes in TCR beta repertoire diversity using deep sequencing normalized with unique cDNA molecular identifiers. Here is what the overall study found, with its caveats: Compared with the aged group, the long-lived group had more naive CD4+ T cells, fewer expanded clones and increased TCR diversity, a pattern suggesting age selection. Estimates of total diversity from one million sequenced T cells were regarded as lower bounds and underestimates. As age increased, observed TCR beta diversity per million T cells dropped in a roughly linear way, and a significant reduction was already evident by age around 41. Donor CMV infection status was unknown, potentially confounding age-related changes in expanded clonotypes. Bulk unsorted PBMC profiling prevented conclusive comparison of naive and antigen-experienced compartments. There was a strong correlation between observed TCR beta diversity and the percentage of naive T cells measured by flow cytometry.

Libraries were constructed by 5' RACE. TCRdb names Illumina HiSeq 2500 as the instrument used. A second PCR of roughly 6 to 12 cycles was performed with a sample-barcoded 5' primer and a J-beta primer mix. A unique molecular identifier was introduced onto each TCR beta cDNA molecule by a template-switch 5' adaptor carrying 12 random nucleotides. Each sample yielded at least 2.5 million CDR3-containing paired-end reads. First-strand cDNA was synthesized from all RNA with the Mint cDNA synthesis kit, primed by a TRBC-specific oligonucleotide. Following uracil-DNA glycosylase treatment, a first 18-cycle PCR with universal primers M1SS and BC2_uni_R was performed on all cDNA. In the paper's pipeline: Normalization of each sample was performed by random selection of 1 million high-quality reads, each carrying a distinct molecular identifier. Instead of being binned into consensus sequences, reads that shared molecular identifiers were thrown out. MiTCR, run with a Q25 quality threshold and the strictest error-elimination algorithm, handled CDR3 identification, clonotype clustering and error correction. A nonparametric unseen species model with Euler transformation was used to estimate lower-bound total TCR beta diversity. The public sequencing data were trimmed at Q25 with fastp and processed into clonotypes with MiXCR by TCRdb, which kept only in-frame beta chains. Each entry merges the rows of one CDR3 protein and shows their most common DNA and genes. None of the V and J calls come from the authors' own analysis; TCRdb made them. This sample gives 700,000 to 900,000 distinct CDR3 sequences in total; around a quarter of them show up just once. Roughly 3.1% of the sample is in the top ten clones.

The approximately 41 donors, aged roughly 6 to 100 years, were systemically healthy Caucasian individuals from Russia. Each donor gave 8.5 to 10 milliliters of peripheral blood, collected into EDTA-treated Vacutainer tubes. PBMCs were isolated by Ficoll-Paque density-gradient centrifugation, with at least 6 million obtained per sample. Total RNA, at least 5 micrograms per sample, was extracted from PBMCs with Trizol reagent. Naive CD45RAhigh/CD27high T cell percentages were measured by flow cytometry on a PBMC aliquot from every donor. The data also belong to a second study, concerning T cells of mothers and their children. The second study's paper adds: Donors were nine systemically healthy Caucasian individuals: three mothers and their six children. cDNA synthesis used all of the extracted RNA, with around 1.5 ug of RNA in each 15 ul reaction. Sample barcodes and 2-4 random nucleotides were added via the M1S primer in the second PCR. More than 9 million TCR beta CDR3 reads were obtained from each mother, and roughly 3 million reads were obtained from each child. TCR recombination output is similarly shaped by thymic selection in related and unrelated pairs, with a minor effect exerted by inherited differences. Normalized repertoire overlap was always slightly but never significantly higher in related than unrelated mother-child pairs. No persistent microchimeric T cell clones were found, with a detection sensitivity of around 100 clones per million clonotypes. In the study, deep NGS was used to compare the TCR beta repertoires of mothers and children, and features distinguishing related mother-child pairs from unrelated individuals were sought. The mean age was about 38 +/- 4 years for the mothers and roughly 11 +/- 4 years for the children. After adapter ligation was performed with NEBNext reagents, the libraries were sequenced on an Illumina HiSeq 2000 with 100+100 nt paired-end reads. To prevent cross-contamination, the mother and child libraries were prepared one month apart and sequenced in separate runs. Between about 500,000 and 2,100,000 distinct TCR beta clonotypes were identified per donor. Naive TCR beta clonotypes were estimated from low-frequency clonotypes matched to each donor's FACS-determined naive share, without sorting.

The sequenced material came from blood. The sequence was collected from a boy younger than 18 in good health. Rearrangement joined TRBV5-5 to TRBJ2-5, with the D segment identity uncertain. The assigned J gene may be wrong: the sequence end matches TRBJ2-1 better. Here the CDR3 is given as CASSLAVENEQFF. The DNA sequence follows: TGTGCCAGCAGCTTGGCCGTAGAAAATGAGCAGTTCTTC.